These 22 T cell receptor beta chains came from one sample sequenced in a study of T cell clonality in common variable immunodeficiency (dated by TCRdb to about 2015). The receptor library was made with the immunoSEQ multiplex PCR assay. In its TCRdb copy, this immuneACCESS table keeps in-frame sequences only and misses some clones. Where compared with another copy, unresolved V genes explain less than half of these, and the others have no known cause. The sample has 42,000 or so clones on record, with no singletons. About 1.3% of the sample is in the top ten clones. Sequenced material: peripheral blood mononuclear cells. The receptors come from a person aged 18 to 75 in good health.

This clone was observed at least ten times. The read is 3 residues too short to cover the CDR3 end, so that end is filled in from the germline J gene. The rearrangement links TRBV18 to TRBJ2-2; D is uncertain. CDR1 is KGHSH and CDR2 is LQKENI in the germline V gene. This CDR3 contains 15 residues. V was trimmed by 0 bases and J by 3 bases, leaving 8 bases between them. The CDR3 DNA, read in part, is TGTGCCAGCTCACCACCAGCGCACGACACCGGGGAG. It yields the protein CASSPPAHDTGE. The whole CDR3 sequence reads CASSPPAHDTGELFF.

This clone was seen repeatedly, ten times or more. The CDR3 sequence: CSARVQVGEQYF. The DNA read from the CDR3 is TGCAGTGCTAGGGTGCAGGTGGGCGAG. The chain recombines TRBV20-1 with TRBJ2-7; D uncertain. The DNA ends 3 residues before the CDR3 does, and the rest of the CDR3 is filled in from the germline J gene. This CDR3 region has 12 residues. The V end lost 3 bases, the J end lost 6 bases, and 12 bases lay between the germline ends. Germline assignment: CDR1 DFQATT and CDR2 SNEGSKA (reference sequence).

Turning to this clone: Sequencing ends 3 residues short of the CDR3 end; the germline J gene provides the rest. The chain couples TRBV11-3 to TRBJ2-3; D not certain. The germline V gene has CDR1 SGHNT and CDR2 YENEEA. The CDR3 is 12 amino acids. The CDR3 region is CASSRDPTAQYF. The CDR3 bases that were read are TGTGCCAGCAGCCGAGACCCCACAGCG.

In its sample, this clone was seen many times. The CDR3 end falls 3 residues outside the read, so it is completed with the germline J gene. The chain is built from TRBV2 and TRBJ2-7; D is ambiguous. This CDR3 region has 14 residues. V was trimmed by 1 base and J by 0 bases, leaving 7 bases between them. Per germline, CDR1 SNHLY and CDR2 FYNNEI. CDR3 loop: CASSEGYSSYEQYF. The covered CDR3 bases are TGTGCCAGCAGTGAAGGTTATAGCTCCTACGAG.

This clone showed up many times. The sequenced CDR3 bases are TGTGCCAGCTCACCAGTCCCTAGCACAGATACG. This translates into CASSPVPSTDT. The complete CDR3 sequence is CASSPVPSTDTQYF. The chain has TRBV18 and TRBJ2-3; D call uncertain. Read coverage stops 3 residues before the CDR3 terminus; the germline J gene supplies the remainder. Deletions cut 2 bases from V and 0 bases from J, with 6 bases between. This CDR3 comprises 14 residues. CDR1 and CDR2 (germline): KGHSH, LQKENI.

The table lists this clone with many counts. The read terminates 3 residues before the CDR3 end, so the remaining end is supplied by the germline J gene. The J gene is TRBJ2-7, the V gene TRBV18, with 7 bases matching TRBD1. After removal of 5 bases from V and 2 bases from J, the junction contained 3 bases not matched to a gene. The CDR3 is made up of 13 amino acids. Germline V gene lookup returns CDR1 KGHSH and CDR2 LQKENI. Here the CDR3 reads CASSADRTYEQYF. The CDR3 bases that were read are TGTGCCAGCTCAGCGGACAGGACCTACGAG.

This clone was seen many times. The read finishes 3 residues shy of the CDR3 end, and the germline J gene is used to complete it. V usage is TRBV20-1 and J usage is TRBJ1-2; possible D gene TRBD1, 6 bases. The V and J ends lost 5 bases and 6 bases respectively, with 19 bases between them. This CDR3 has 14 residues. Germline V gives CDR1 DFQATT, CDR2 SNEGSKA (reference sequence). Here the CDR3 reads CSAPTGTNVDGYTF. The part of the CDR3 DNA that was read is TGCAGTGCTCCCACAGGGACAAACGTCGATGGC.

CDR3 in amino acids: CATKTGGSSYEQYF. The DNA read from the CDR3 is TGTGCCACCAAAACAGGTGGAAGCTCCTACGAG. V gene TRBV10-3 combines with J gene TRBJ2-7, with D possibly TRBD1 on 5 matching bases. The read finishes 3 residues shy of the CDR3 end, and the germline J gene is used to complete it. Germline CDR1 ENHRY, CDR2 SYGVKD. The CDR3 runs 14 residues. With 10 bases removed from V and 0 bases from J, the gap between germline ends came to 16 bases.

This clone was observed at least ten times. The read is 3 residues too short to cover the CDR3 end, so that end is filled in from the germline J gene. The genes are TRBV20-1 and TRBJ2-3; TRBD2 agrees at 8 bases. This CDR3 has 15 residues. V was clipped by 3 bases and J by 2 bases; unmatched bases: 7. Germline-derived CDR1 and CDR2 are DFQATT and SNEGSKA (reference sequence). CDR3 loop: CSASQVAGNTDTQYF. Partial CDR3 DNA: TGCAGTGCTAGCCAGGTAGCGGGAAACACAGATACG.

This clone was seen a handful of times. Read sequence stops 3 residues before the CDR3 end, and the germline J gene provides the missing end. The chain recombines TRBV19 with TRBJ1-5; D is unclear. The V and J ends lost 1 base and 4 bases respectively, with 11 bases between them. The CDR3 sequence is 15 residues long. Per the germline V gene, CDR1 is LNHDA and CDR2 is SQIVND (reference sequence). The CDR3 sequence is CASSIGGPENQPQHF. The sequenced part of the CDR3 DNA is TGTGCCAGTAGTATAGGAGGGCCAGAGAATCAGCCC.

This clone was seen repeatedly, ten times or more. The sequenced CDR3 bases are TGTGCCAGCAGTTTTGGCGGGAGGGCCGGGGAG. Translated, it gives CASSFGGRAGE. The whole CDR3 reads CASSFGGRAGELFF. V is TRBV12-3 or TRBV12-4 and J is TRBJ2-2; 9 bases match TRBD2. The read halts 3 residues ahead of the CDR3 end, with the missing end drawn from the germline J gene. CDR3 length equals 14 residues. J was trimmed by 6 bases and V by 3 bases; bases with no gene match: 2.

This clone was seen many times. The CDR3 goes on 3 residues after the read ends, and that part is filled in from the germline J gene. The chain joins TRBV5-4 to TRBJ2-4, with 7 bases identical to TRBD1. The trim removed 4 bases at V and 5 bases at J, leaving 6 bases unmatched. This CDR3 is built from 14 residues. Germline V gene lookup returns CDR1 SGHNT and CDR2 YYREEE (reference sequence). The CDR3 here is CASSVRDSQNIQYF. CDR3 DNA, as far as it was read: TGTGCCAGCAGCGTCCGGGACAGCCAAAACATT. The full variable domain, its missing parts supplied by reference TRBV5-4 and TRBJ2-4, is ETGVTQSPTHLIKTRGQQVTLRCSSQSGHNTVSWYQQALGQGPQFIFQYYREEENGRGNFPPRFSGLQFPNYSSELNVNALELDDSALYLCASSVRDSQNIQYFGAGTRLSVL.

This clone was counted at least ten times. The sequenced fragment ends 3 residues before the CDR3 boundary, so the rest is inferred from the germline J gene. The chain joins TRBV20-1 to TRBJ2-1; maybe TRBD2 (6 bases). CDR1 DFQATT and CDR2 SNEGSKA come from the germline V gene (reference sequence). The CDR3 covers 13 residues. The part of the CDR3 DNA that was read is TGCAGCTTACCCGGGACTCGCTCCAATGAG. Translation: CSLPGTRSNE. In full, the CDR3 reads CSLPGTRSNEQFF.

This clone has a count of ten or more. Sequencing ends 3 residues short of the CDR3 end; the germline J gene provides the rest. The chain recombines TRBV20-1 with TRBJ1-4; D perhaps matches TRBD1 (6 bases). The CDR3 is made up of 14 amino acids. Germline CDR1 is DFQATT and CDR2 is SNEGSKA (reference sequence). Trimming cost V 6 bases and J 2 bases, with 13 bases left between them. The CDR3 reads CSAEPGATNEKLFF. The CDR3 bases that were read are TGCAGTGCCGAACCAGGGGCGACTAATGAAAAA.

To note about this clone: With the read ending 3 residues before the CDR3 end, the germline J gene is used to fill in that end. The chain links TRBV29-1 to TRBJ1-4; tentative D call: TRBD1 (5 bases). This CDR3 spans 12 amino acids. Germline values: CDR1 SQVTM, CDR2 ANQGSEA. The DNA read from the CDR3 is TGCAGCGCAGATACTGGGGCCAACGTA. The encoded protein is CSADTGANV. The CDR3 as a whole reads CSADTGANVLFF.

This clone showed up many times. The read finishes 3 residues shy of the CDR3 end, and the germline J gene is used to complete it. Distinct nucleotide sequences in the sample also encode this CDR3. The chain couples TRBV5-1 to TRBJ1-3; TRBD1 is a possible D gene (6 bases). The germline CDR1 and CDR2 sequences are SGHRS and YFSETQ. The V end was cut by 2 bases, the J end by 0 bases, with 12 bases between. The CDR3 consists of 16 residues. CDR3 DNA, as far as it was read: TGCGCCAGCAGCTTAGGACAGCAAATCTCTGGAAACACC. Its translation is CASSLGQQISGNT. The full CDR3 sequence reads CASSLGQQISGNTIYF.

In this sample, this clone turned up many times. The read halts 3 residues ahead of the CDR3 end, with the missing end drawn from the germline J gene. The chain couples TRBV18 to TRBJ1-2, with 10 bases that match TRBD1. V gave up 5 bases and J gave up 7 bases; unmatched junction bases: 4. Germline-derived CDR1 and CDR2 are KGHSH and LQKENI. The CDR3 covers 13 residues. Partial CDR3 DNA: TGTGCCAGCTCAAGCTGGGACAGGGGTGGC. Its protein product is CASSSWDRGG. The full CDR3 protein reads CASSSWDRGGYTF. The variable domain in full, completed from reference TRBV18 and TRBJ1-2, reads NAGVMQNPRHLVRRRGQEARLRCSPMKGHSHVYWYRQLPEEGLKFMVYLQKENIIDESGMPKERFSAEFPKEGPSILRIQQVVRGDSAAYFCASSSWDRGGYTFGSGTRLTVV.

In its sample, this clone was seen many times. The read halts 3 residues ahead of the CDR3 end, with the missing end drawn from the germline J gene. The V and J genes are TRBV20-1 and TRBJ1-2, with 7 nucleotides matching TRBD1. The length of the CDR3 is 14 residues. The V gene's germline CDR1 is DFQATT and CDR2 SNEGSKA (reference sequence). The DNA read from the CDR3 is TGCAGTGCTAGGGGGACAGAAGGTTCCGTTGAC. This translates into CSARGTEGSVD. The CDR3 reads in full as CSARGTEGSVDYTF.

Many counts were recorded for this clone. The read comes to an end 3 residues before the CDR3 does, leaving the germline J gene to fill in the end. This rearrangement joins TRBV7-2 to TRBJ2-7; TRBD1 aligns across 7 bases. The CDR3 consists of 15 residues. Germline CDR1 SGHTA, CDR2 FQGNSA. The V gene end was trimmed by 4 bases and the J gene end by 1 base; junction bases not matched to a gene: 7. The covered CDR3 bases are TGTGCCAGCAGCTCAAGCATGGGACAGTCCTACGAG. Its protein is CASSSSMGQSYE. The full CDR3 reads CASSSSMGQSYEQYF. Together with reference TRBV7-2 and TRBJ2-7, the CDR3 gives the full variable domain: GAGVSQSPSNKVTEKGKDVELRCDPISGHTALYWYRQSLGQGLEFLIYFQGNSAPDKSGLPSDRFSAERTGGSVSTLTIQRTQQEDSAVYLCASSSSMGQSYEQYFGPGTRLTVT.

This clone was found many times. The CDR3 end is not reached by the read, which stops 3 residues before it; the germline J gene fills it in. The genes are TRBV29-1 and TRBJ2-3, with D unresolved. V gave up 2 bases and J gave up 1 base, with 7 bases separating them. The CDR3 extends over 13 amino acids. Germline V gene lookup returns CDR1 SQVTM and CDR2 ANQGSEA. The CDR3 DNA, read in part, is TGCAGCGTTGAAAGGGCAGGCACAGATACG. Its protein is CSVERAGTDT. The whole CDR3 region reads CSVERAGTDTQYF.

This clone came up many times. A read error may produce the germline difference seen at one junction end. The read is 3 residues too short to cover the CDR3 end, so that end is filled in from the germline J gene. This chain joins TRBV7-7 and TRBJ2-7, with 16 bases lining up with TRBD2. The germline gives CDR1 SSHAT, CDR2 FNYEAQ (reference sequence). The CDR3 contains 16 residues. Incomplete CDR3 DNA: TGTGCTAGCAGCGCCGGGACTAGCGGGAGGGGTAGCGAG. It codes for CASSAGTSGRGSE. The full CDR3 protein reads CASSAGTSGRGSEQYF.

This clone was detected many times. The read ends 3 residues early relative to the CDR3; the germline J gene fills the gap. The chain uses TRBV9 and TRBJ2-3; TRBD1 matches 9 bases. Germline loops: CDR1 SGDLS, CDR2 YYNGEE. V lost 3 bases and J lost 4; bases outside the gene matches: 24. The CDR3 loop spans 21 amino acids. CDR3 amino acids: CASSEGQGGLGRSPAADTQYF. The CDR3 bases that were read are TGTGCCAGCAGCGAGGGACAGGGAGGCTTGGGTCGGTCTCCGGCGGCAGATACG.